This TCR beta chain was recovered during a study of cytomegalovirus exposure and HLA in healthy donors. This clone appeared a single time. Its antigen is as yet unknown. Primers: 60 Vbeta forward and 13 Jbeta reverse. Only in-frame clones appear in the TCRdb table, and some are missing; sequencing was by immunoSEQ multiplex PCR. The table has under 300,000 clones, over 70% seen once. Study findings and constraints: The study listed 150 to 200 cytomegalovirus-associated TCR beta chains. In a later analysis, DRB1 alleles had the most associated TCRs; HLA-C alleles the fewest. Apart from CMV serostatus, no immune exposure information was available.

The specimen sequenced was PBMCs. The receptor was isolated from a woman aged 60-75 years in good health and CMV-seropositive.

Here the CDR3 DNA reads TGCGCCAGCAGTGATCGTCCGGGTTCAAACACCATATATTTT. It codes for CASSDRPGSNTIYF. The V gene is TRBV10-1, the J gene TRBJ1-3; D ambiguous. Trimming removed 3 bases at V and 6 bases at J, with 12 bases between. CDR1 and CDR2 from the germline V gene are WNHNN and SYGVQD (reference sequence). The length of the CDR3 is 14 residues.